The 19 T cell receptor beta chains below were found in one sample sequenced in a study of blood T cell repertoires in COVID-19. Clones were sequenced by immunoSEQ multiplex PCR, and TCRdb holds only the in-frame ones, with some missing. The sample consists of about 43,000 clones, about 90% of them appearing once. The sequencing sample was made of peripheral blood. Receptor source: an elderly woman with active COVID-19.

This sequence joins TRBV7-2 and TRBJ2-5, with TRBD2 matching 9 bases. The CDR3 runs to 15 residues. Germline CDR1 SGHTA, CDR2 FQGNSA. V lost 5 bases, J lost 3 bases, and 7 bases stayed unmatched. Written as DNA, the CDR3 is TGTGCCAGCAGCATCACCAGGACTAGCGAAGAGACCCAGTACTTC. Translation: CASSITRTSEETQYF. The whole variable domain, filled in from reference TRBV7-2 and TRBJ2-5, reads GAGVSQSPSNKVTEKGKDVELRCDPISGHTALYWYRQSLGQGLEFLIYFQGNSAPDKSGLPSDRFSAERTGGSVSTLTIQRTQQEDSAVYLCASSITRTSEETQYFGPGTRLLVL.

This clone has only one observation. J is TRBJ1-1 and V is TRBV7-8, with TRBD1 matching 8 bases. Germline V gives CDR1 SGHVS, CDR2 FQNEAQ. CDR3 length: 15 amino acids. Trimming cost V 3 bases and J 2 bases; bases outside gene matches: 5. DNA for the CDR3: TGTGCCAGCAGCTTCAGACAGGGGATCAACACTGAAGCTTTCTTT. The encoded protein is CASSFRQGINTEAFF.

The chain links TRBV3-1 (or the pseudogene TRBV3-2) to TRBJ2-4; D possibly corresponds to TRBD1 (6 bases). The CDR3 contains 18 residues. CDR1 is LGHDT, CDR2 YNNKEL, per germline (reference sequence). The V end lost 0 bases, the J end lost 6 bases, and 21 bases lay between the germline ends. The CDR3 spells CASSQDVLSRGFGNIQYF. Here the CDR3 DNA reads TGTGCCAGCAGCCAAGATGTTTTATCGAGGGGGTTTGGAAACATTCAGTACTTC.

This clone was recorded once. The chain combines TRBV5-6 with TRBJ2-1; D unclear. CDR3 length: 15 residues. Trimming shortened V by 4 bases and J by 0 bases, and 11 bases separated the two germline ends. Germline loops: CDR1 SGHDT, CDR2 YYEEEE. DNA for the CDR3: TGTGCCAGCAGCCGCCGACGGAGCTCCTACAATGAGCAGTTCTTC. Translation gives CASSRRRSSYNEQFF.

The CDR3 nucleotides read TGTGCCAGCAGCGTGGGCAGGGGGGGCTACACCTTC. Translating it yields CASSVGRGGYTF. The chain combines TRBV9 with TRBJ1-2, with 7 bases that match TRBD1. V lost 2 bases and J lost 8; bases outside the gene matches: 3. The CDR3 loop spans 12 amino acids. CDR1 and CDR2 from the germline V gene are SGDLS and YYNGEE.

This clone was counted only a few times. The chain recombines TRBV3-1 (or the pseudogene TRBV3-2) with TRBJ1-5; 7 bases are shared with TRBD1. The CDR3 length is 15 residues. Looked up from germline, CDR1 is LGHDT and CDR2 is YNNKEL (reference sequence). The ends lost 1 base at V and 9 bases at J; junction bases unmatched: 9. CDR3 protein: CASSQGPAGGRPQHF. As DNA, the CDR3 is TGTGCCAGCAGCCAAGGACCGGCAGGGGGTCGGCCCCAGCATTTT.

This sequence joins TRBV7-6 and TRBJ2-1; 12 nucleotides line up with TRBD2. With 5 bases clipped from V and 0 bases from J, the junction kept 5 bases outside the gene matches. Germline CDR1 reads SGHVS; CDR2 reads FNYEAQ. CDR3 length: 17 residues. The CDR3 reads CASSPTSGGTSYNEQFF. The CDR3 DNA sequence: TGTGCCAGCAGCCCGACTAGCGGGGGTACCTCCTACAATGAGCAGTTCTTC.

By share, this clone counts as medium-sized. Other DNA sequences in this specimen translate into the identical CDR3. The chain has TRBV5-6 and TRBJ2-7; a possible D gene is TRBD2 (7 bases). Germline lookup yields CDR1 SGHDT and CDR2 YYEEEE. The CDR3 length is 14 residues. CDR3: CVREGRGELAEQYF. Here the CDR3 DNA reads TGTGTCAGGGAGGGGAGGGGGGAACTGGCCGAGCAGTACTTC.

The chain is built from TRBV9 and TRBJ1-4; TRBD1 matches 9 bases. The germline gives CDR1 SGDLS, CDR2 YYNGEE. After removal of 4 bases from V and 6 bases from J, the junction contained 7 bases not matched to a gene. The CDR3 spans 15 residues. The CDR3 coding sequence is TGTGCCAGCAGCTCCCGGACAGGGGAGGATGAAAAACTGTTTTTT. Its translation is CASSSRTGEDEKLFF.

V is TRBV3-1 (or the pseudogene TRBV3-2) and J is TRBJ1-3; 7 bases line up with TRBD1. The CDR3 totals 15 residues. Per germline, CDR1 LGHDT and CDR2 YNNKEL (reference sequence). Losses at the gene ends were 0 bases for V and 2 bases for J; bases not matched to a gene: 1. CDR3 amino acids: CASSQEGGTGNTIYF. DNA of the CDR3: TGTGCCAGCAGCCAAGAAGGGGGCACTGGAAACACCATATATTTT.

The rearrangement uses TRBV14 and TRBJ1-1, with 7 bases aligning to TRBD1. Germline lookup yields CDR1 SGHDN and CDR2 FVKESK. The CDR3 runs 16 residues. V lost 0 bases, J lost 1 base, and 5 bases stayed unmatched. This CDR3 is CASSQDMDRSNTEAFF. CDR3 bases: TGTGCCAGCAGCCAAGATATGGACAGGTCGAACACTGAAGCTTTCTTT.

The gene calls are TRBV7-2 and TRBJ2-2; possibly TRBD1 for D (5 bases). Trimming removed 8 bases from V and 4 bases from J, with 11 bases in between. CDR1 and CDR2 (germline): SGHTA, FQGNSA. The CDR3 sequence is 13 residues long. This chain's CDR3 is CASGAQITGELFF. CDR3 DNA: TGTGCCAGCGGGGCCCAAATCACCGGGGAGCTGTTTTTT.

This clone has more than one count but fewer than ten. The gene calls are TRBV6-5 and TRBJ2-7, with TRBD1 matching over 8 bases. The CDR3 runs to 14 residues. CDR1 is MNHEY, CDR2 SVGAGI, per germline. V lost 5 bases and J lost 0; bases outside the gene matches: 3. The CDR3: CASSRQGSSYEQYF. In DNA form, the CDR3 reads TGTGCCAGCAGTAGACAGGGGAGCTCCTACGAGCAGTACTTC.

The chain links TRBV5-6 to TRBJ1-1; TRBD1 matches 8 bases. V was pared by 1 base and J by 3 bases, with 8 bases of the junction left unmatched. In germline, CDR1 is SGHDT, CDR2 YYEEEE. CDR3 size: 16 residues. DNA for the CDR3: TGTGCCAGCAGCTTGCCGCGGACAGGGAAGTACACTGAAGCTTTCTTT. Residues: CASSLPRTGKYTEAFF.

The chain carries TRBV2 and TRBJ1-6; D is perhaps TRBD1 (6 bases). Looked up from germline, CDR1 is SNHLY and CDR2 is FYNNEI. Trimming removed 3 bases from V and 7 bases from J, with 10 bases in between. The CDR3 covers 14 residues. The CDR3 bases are TGTGCCAGCAGTGACAGGGGAAAGAATTCACCCCTCCACTTT. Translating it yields CASSDRGKNSPLHF. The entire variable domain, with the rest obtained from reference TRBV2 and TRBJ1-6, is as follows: EPEVTQTPSHQVTQMGQEVILRCVPISNHLYFYWYRQILGQKVEFLVSFYNNEISEKSEIFDDQFSVERPDGSNFTLKIRSTKLEDSAMYFCASSDRGKNSPLHFGNGTRLTVT.

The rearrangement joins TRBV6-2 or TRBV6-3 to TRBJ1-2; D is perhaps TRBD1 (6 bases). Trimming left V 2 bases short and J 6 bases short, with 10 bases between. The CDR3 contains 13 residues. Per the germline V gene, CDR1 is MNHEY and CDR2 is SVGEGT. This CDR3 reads CASSYGTHNGYTF. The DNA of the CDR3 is TGTGCCAGCAGTTACGGGACACATAATGGCTACACCTTC.

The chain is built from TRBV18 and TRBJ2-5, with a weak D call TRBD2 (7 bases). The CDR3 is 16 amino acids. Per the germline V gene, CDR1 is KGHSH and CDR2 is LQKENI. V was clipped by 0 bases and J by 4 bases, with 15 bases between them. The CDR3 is CASSPPVQGGGETQYF. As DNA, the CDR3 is TGTGCCAGCTCACCACCGGTACAGGGAGGGGGAGAGACCCAGTACTTC.

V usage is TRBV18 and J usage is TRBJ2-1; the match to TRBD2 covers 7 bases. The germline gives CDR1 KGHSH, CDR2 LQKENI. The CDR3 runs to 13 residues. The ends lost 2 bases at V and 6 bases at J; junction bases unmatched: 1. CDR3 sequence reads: CASSPGGGNEQFF. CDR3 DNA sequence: TGTGCCAGCTCACCAGGGGGGGGCAATGAGCAGTTCTTC.

This CDR3 reads CASRGDRDTGELFF. The CDR3 DNA sequence: TGTGCCAGCAGAGGGGACAGGGACACCGGGGAGCTGTTTTTT. The chain links TRBV6-4 to TRBJ2-2; 9 nucleotides align to TRBD1. The ends lost 6 bases at V and 3 bases at J; junction bases unmatched: 2. Germline CDR1 and CDR2: MRHNA and SNTAGT. The CDR3 extends over 14 amino acids.